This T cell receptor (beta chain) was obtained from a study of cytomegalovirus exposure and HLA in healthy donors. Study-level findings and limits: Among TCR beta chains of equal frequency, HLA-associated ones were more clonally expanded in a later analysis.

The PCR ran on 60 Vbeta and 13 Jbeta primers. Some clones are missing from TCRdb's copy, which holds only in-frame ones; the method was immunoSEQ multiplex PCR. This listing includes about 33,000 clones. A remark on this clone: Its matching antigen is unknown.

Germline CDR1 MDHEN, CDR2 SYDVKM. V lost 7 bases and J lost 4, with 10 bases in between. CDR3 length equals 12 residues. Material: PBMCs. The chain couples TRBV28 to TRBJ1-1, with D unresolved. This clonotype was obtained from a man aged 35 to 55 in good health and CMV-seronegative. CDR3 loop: CASTQVGTEAFF. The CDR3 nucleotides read TGTGCCAGCACCCAGGTTGGCACTGAAGCTTTCTTT.